This T cell receptor (beta chain) was found in a study of blood T cell repertoires in COVID-19. Across the study: Acute-phase and convalescent COVID-19 samples originated in the United States, Italy and Spain. In each case, the material was cDNA or gDNA derived from T cells, B-cell-depleted T cells, or PBMCs.

This CDR3 spans 15 amino acids. CDR1 is SNHLY, CDR2 FYNNEI, per germline. Trimming left V 5 bases short and J 7 bases short, with 18 bases between. The protocol was immunoSEQ multiplex PCR, while the TCRdb copy is restricted to in-frame clones and leaves out a portion. The sample records roughly 200,000 clones, approximately 80% being singletons. The sequence was obtained from a woman aged 40-49 years with COVID-19, enrolled during active disease. Sequencing was done on a sample of peripheral blood. This chain uses TRBV2 with TRBJ1-5; D unclear. CDR3 sequence: CASSLLRIGEQPQHF. In DNA, the CDR3 is TGTGCCAGCAGTCTTCTTAGGATCGGGGAACAGCCCCAGCATTTT.